A selection of T cell receptor beta chains follows, all from one sample in a study of response to subunit inactivated influenza vaccine. Using its own MiXCR run on the RT-PCR reads, TCRdb lists one record per CDR3 protein. The sample shows around 650,000 distinct CDR3 sequences, 15% to 18% of them seen only once. The sample consisted of PBMCs from blood, taken approximately 12 days after vaccination. These receptors came from a middle-aged man who received an inactivated influenza vaccine. Each CDR3 is given with its conserved first and last residue. The D gene is left open where the match is weak. Clone size is shown for a subset of rows, as once, few, many or a class of expanded clone.

j_call clone_size v_call d_call cdr3_length cdr3_aa cdr3_nt
TRBJ2-5 many TRBV4-2 TRBD2 16 CASSQVSSGGQETQYF TGTGCCAGCAGCCAAGTTTCCAGCGGGGGTCAAGAGACCCAGTACTTC
TRBJ2-3 once TRBV7-6 TRBD2 18 CASSLVSGRGNYADTQYF TGTGCCAGCAGCTTAGTGTCGGGGCGGGGGAATTACGCAGATACGCAGTATTTT
TRBJ2-1 few TRBV24-1 TRBD2 18 CATSDHNRLAGGGNEQFF TGTGCCACCAGTGACCACAACCGACTAGCGGGAGGAGGGAATGAGCAGTTCTTC
TRBJ2-1 few TRBV7-9 - 15 CASTPSAGPHNEQFF TGTGCCAGCACCCCTTCGGCGGGCCCGCACAATGAGCAGTTCTTC
TRBJ1-1 - TRBV11-2 - 16 CASSLVASLLNTEAFF TGTGCCAGCAGCTTAGTTGCCAGCCTCTTGAACACTGAAGCTTTCTTT
TRBJ2-5 - TRBV28 - 14 CASSFRYPRETQYF TGTGCCAGCAGTTTTAGGTACCCACGGGAGACCCAGTACTTC
TRBJ1-1 few TRBV12-3/TRBV12-4 TRBD1 14 CASRFGQGGAEAFF TGTGCCAGCAGGTTCGGACAGGGAGGCGCTGAAGCTTTCTTT
TRBJ2-7 few TRBV15 - 14 CATSRGSSSYEQYF TGTGCCACCAGCAGAGGTAGTAGCTCCTACGAGCAGTACTTC
TRBJ2-6 few TRBV4-1 - 17 CASSQVLRNSGANVLTF TGCGCCAGCAGCCAAGTACTACGGAACTCTGGGGCCAACGTCCTGACTTTC
TRBJ1-4 few TRBV12-3/TRBV12-4 TRBD1 15 CASSLGGTGHEKLFF TGTGCCAGCAGTTTAGGGGGGACAGGGCATGAAAAACTGTTTTTT
TRBJ2-2 - TRBV12-3/TRBV12-4 - 12 CATRSHTGELFF TGTGCCACCAGGAGCCACACCGGGGAGCTGTTTTTT
TRBJ2-7 - TRBV10-3 TRBD2 16 CAISVAGGPSSYEQYF TGTGCCATCAGTGTAGCGGGGGGGCCGAGCTCCTACGAGCAGTACTTC
TRBJ2-5 many TRBV9 - 14 CASSVGGQQETQYF TGTGCCAGCAGCGTGGGGGGACAGCAAGAGACCCAGTACTTC
TRBJ2-2 - TRBV28 - 14 CASRGTGFAGELFF TGTGCCAGCAGGGGCACAGGGTTCGCCGGGGAGCTGTTTTTT
TRBJ2-7 - TRBV20-1 TRBD1 13 CSAGTGKTYEQYF TGCAGTGCAGGGACAGGAAAGACCTACGAGCAGTACTTC
TRBJ2-7 - TRBV3-1 TRBD2 16 CASSQGSGSSTYEQYF TGTGCCAGCAGCCAAGGAAGCGGGAGCTCTACGTACGAGCAGTACTTC
TRBJ2-6 many TRBV5-1 - 16 CASSPRQSSGANVLTF TGCGCCAGCAGCCCCCGACAGAGCTCTGGGGCCAACGTCCTGACTTTC
TRBJ1-2 - TRBV6-4 - 15 CASSDSDSTSNGYTF TGTGCCAGCAGTGACTCTGACAGTACCTCTAATGGCTACACCTTC
TRBJ2-5 many TRBV18 - 16 CASSPPVGTGWKTQYF TGTGCCAGCTCACCACCGGTTGGAACAGGGTGGAAGACCCAGTACTTC
TRBJ1-1 few TRBV20-1 - 14 CSAPSPRVNTEAFF TGCAGTGCTCCTAGTCCCAGGGTGAACACTGAAGCTTTCTTT
TRBJ2-2 - TRBV19 - 12 CASVRPTGELFF TGTGCCAGCGTCAGGCCCACCGGGGAGCTGTTTTTT
TRBJ1-2 - TRBV11-3 - 15 CASSLLGGTNYGYTF TGTGCCAGCAGCCTTCTAGGGGGTACTAACTATGGCTACACCTTC
TRBJ2-5 many TRBV12-3/TRBV12-4 - 15 CASSSGFPTQETQYF TGTGCCAGCAGTTCAGGGTTTCCCACACAAGAGACCCAGTACTTC
TRBJ2-1 - TRBV11-2 TRBD1 12 CASSATGIEQFF TGTGCCAGCAGCGCGACAGGGATTGAGCAGTTCTTC
TRBJ2-6 - TRBV15 - 16 CATSRDTRAGANVLTF TGTGCCACCAGCAGAGATACCAGGGCCGGGGCCAACGTCCTGACTTTC
TRBJ2-3 few TRBV9 - 14 CASSVEGSPTTLYF TGTGCCAGCAGCGTAGAGGGCAGCCCAACTACGCTGTATTTT